The sequence of this TCR beta chain was determined in a study of blood T cell repertoires in COVID-19. The method was immunoSEQ multiplex PCR; TCRdb's version includes in-frame clones alone and lacks a portion of them. The repertoire holds about 55,000 clones, with more than 75% as singletons. This TCR was recovered from a woman older than 75 with acute or convalescent COVID-19. What was sequenced was peripheral blood.

CDR3 loop: CASSLAANEKLFF. CDR3 coding DNA: TGTGCCAGCAGTTTGGCAGCTAATGAAAAACTGTTTTTT. The chain joins TRBV12-3 or TRBV12-4 to TRBJ1-4; D uncertain. The length of the CDR3 is 13 residues. V lost 3 bases to trimming and J lost 3 bases, with 5 bases between them.